This TCR beta chain was captured by sequencing in a study of T cells in Graves' hyperthyroidism and ophthalmopathy. General study results and limits: Ophthalmopathy was model-predicted a median about six months pre-onset.

Remarks on this clonotype: The antigen is not known.

Amplified regions were TCR beta CDR3 sequences from RNA transcripts. The TCR CDR3 first-round RT-PCR relied on the HTBI primer set. One entry per CDR3 protein results from TCRdb running MiXCR on the multiplex PCR reads. The table includes some 510,000 distinct CDR3 sequences, about half detected once. Germline V CDR1 and CDR2: KGHDR, SFDVKD. V dropped 12 bases and J dropped 5; count of bases not matched to a gene: 11. The length of the CDR3 is 13 residues. The sample consisted of peripheral blood or thyroid tissue (not recorded which). The rearrangement uses TRBV24-1 and TRBJ2-7, with 8 bases lining up with TRBD1. The origin of this receptor is a woman aged 18-29 years with Graves' hyperthyroidism. CDR3 bases: TGTGCCCCCGTAGGGACAGGACTCGACGAGCAGTACTTC. Its protein is CAPVGTGLDEQYF.